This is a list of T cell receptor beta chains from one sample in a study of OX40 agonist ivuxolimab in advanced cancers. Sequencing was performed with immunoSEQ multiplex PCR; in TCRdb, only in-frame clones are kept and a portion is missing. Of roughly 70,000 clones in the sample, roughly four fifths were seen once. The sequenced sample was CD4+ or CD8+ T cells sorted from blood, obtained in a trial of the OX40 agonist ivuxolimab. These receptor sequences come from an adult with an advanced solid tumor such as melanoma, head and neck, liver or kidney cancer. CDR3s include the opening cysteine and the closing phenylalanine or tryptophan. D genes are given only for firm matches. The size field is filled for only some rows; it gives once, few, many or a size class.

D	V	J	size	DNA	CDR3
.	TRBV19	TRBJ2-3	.	TGTGCCAGTAGTCCGGGGGTTTGGAGCACAGATACGCAGTATTTT	CASSPGVWSTDTQYF
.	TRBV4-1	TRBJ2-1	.	TGCGCCAGCACCGGGGGAACCGGCCAGGCATCTGCGGAGCAGTTCTTC	CASTGGTGQASAEQFF
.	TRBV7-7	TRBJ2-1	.	TGTGCCAGCAGCCTAGACAGCTCCTACAATGAGCAGTTCTTC	CASSLDSSYNEQFF
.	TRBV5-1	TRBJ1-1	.	TGCGCCAGCAGCCTCAGCGGACAGCTAAACACTGAAGCTTTCTTT	CASSLSGQLNTEAFF
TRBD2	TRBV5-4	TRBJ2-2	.	TGTGCCAGCAGCTTGGTCGGCGGGAGTAAGGCCGGGGAGCTGTTTTTT	CASSLVGGSKAGELFF
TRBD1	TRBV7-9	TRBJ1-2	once	TGTGCCAGCAGCTTGGGACAGGGGGACTATGGCTACACCTTC	CASSLGQGDYGYTF
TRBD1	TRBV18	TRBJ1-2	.	TGTGCCAGCTCCCAAGCCCACCGGGACAGCTGGGTAGAGGGCTACACCTTC	CASSQAHRDSWVEGYTF
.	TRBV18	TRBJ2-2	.	TGTGCCAGCTCACCACGGAGAATCCCTGCCGGGGAGCTGTTTTTT	CASSPRRIPAGELFF
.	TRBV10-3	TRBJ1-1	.	TGTGCCATCAGTGACCCCCGCAGGTCCACTGAAGCTTTCTTT	CAISDPRRSTEAFF
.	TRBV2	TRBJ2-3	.	TGTGCCAGCAGTGGTGGTTTTAACACAGATACGCAGTATTTT	CASSGGFNTDTQYF
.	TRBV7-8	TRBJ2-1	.	TGTGCCAGCAGCTTTTCTGAGACAGCTAACAATGAGCAGTTCTTC	CASSFSETANNEQFF
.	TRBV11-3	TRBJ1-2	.	TGTGCCAGCAGCAAGACTGAGAACTATGGCTACACCTTC	CASSKTENYGYTF
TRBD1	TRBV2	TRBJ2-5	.	TGTGCCAGCAGTCCCGACAGGGAAGAGACCCAGTACTTC	CASSPDREETQYF
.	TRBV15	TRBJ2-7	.	TGTGCCACCAGCAGAGATAAGACCTACGAGCAGTACTTC	CATSRDKTYEQYF
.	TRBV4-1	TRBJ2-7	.	TGCGCCAGCAGCCAAGGGCAGGGGAACTACGAGCAGTACTTC	CASSQGQGNYEQYF
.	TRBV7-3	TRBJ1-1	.	TGTGCCAGCAGCTCAACGGGAACGGGGGCTGAAGCTTTCTTT	CASSSTGTGAEAFF
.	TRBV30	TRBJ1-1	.	TGTGCCTCAACCCGTCCTTATACTGAAGCTTTCTTT	CASTRPYTEAFF
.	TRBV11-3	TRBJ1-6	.	TGTGCCAGCAGCTTAGATGGGTCTAAGTCACCCCTCCACTTT	CASSLDGSKSPLHF
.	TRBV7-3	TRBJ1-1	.	TGTGCCAGCAGTGAAGGCCCAAGTGGTGCTGAAGCTTTCTTT	CASSEGPSGAEAFF
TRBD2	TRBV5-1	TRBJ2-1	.	TGCGCCAGCAGCACGACTAGCGGAACCTACAATGAGCAGTTCTTC	CASSTTSGTYNEQFF
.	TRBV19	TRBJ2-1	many	TGTGCCAGTAAACCGGGGGGCAGAGACAATGAGCAGTTCTTC	CASKPGGRDNEQFF
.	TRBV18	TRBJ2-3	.	TGTGCCAGCTCACCACCGGTAGGCACAGATACGCAGTATTTT	CASSPPVGTDTQYF
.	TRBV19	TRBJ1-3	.	TGTGCCAGTAGTAGGGACCACTCTGGAAACACCATATATTTT	CASSRDHSGNTIYF
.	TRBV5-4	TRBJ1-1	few	TGTGCCAGCAGCTTGGAAACCCTGGGAAACACTGAAGCTTTCTTT	CASSLETLGNTEAFF
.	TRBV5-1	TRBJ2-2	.	TGCGCCAGCAGCTTGGGAGGACGCACCGGGGAGCTGTTTTTT	CASSLGGRTGELFF
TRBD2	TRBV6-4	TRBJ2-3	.	TGTGCCAGCAGTGACTCGACTAGCGGGGGGGCTACGCAGTATTTT	CASSDSTSGGATQYF
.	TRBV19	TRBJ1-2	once	TGTGCCAGTAGTATAATAGGCGGCGGGGGGAACTATGGCTACACCTTC	CASSIIGGGGNYGYTF
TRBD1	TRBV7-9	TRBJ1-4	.	TGTGCCAGCAGCTCAGGGGGTACTAATGAAAAACTGTTTTTT	CASSSGGTNEKLFF
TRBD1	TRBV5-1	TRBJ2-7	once	TGCGCCAGCAGCCCACAGGGGAAGGCAGGCGAGCAGTACTTC	CASSPQGKAGEQYF
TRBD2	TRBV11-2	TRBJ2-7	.	TGTGCCAGCAGCCGGATTCAGCGGGAGTCCTACGAGCAGTACTTC	CASSRIQRESYEQYF
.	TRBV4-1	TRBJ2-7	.	TGCGCCAGCAGCCAAATCCACTCCACCGGTTCCTACGAGCAGTACTTC	CASSQIHSTGSYEQYF
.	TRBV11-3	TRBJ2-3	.	TGTGCCAGCAGCACCTCTAGAGCCGATACGCAGTATTTT	CASSTSRADTQYF
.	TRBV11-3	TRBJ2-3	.	TGTGCCAGCAGCCCGGCCACTGGGGATACGCAGTATTTT	CASSPATGDTQYF
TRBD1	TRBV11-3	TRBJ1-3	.	TGTGCCAGCAGCTACAGGGGGTCTGGAAACACCATATATTTT	CASSYRGSGNTIYF
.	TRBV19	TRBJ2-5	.	TGTGCCAGTAGTATACGGCGGGGGCACCAAGAGACCCAGTACTTC	CASSIRRGHQETQYF
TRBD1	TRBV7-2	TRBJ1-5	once	TGTGCCAGCAGCTTAGGAGGGACAGGGGGCGCCGGCAATCAGCCCCAGCATTTT	CASSLGGTGGAGNQPQHF
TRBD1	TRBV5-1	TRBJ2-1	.	TGCGCCAGCAGCGCGTCCGGGACAGCGAATGAGCAGTTCTTC	CASSASGTANEQFF
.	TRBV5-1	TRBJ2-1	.	TGCGCCAGCAGCTTGGTTCTGGGGGGCAATGAGCAGTTCTTC	CASSLVLGGNEQFF
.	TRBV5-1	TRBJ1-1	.	TGCGCCAGCAGCTTGTCCCGGGTGGGTACTGAAGCTTTCTTT	CASSLSRVGTEAFF
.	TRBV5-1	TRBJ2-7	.	TGCGCCAGCAGCTTGGGGGGTTCCTCTATTACTTACGAGCAGTACTTC	CASSLGGSSITYEQYF
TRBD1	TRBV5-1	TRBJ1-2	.	TGCGCCAGCAGCTTGGGACAGGGGGGCTATGGCTACACCTTC	CASSLGQGGYGYTF
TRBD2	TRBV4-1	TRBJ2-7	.	TGCGCCAGCAGCCCGGGACTAGCGGATGGCGAGCAGTACTTC	CASSPGLADGEQYF
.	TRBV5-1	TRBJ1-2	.	TGCGCCAGCAGCTTGCAGACAGAGTATGGCTACACCTTC	CASSLQTEYGYTF
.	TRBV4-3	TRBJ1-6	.	TGCGCCAGCAGCCAAGGACTGCCCTCCTATAATTCACCCCTCCACTTT	CASSQGLPSYNSPLHF
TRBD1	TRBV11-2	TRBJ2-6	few	TGTGCCAGCAGCTCCACAGGGGGTGTGACCAACGTCCTGACTTTC	CASSSTGGVTNVLTF
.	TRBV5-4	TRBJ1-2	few	TGTGCCAGCAGCTTTGAGGGCTCGAGGACCACCCCGCGGGGCTACACCTTC	CASSFEGSRTTPRGYTF
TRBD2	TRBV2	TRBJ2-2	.	TGTGCCAGCAGGCCGACGGGGGGTACCGGGGAGCTGTTTTTT	CASRPTGGTGELFF
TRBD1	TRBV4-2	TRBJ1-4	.	TGTGCCAGCAGCCAAGGACGAGGGACAGGGGATGAAAAACTGTTTTTT	CASSQGRGTGDEKLFF
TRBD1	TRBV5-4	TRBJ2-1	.	TGTGCCAGCAGCTTGCCCGGACAGGGGGCGAATGAGCAGTTCTTC	CASSLPGQGANEQFF
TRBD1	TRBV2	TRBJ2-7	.	TGTGCCAGCAGGGACAGGGGCAACGAGCAGTACTTC	CASRDRGNEQYF
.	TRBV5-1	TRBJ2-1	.	TGCGCCAGCAGCTTGAACGCGTACAATGAGCAGTTCTTC	CASSLNAYNEQFF
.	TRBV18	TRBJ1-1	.	TGTGCCAGCTCACCACAGGGGGGGGAGAACACTGAAGCTTTCTTT	CASSPQGGENTEAFF
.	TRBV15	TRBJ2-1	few	TGTGCCACCAGCAGGGGAGGTTCCTACAATGAGCAGTTCTTC	CATSRGGSYNEQFF
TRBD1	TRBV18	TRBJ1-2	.	TGTGCCAGCTCACCACCTGACAGGGGGCAGGGCTACACCTTC	CASSPPDRGQGYTF
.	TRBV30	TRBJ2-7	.	TGTGCCTGGAGTGTACTCGGCTCTAGTTGGGGATACGAGCAGTACTTC	CAWSVLGSSWGYEQYF
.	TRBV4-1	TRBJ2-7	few	TGCGCCAGCAGCCTCATGACAGGAGCAGCCTACGAGCAGTACTTC	CASSLMTGAAYEQYF
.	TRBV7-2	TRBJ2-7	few	TGTGCCAGCAGCTTAGCGGCAGGACAGTTCCACGAGCAGTACTTC	CASSLAAGQFHEQYF